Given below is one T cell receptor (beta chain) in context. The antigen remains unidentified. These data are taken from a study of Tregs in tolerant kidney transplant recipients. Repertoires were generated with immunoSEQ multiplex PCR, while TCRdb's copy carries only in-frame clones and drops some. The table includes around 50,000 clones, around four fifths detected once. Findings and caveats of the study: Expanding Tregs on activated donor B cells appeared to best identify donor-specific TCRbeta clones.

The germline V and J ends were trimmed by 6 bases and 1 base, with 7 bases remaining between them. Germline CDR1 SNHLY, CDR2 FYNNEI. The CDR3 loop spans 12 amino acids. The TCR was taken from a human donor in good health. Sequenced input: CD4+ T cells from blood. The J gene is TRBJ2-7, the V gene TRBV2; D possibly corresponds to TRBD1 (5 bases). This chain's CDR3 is CASSPGSYEQYF. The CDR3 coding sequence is TGTGCCAGCAGCCCAGGGTCCTACGAGCAGTACTTC.